This T cell receptor (beta chain) was recorded in a study of pediatric ulcerative colitis. Broader study findings: All ulcerative colitis patients, but no controls, carried a couple of rectal clonotypes.

Controls had colonoscopy for suspected IBD, with normal endoscopy and no IBD the following year. Assay used: immunoSEQ multiplex PCR; TCRdb lists only in-frame clones, some missing. Among 5,500 to 7,000 clones listed, around 92% were seen once. As concerns this clone: What it binds is not known.

The material sequenced was blood. The sequence was collected from a girl aged 5-17 years who was a control in a study of pediatric ulcerative colitis.

The DNA of the CDR3 is TGTGCCAGCAGCTTAGTGATTTTAGGGCTAATGAACACTGAAGCTTTCTTT. Translation gives CASSLVILGLMNTEAFF. The chain employs TRBV7-9 and TRBJ1-1; no firm D call. In germline, CDR1 is SEHNR, CDR2 FQNEAQ (reference sequence). Trimming stripped 1 base from V and 0 bases from J, with 15 bases between. The CDR3 runs 17 residues.